This note documents a single T cell receptor (beta chain) sequence. Data came from immunoSEQ multiplex PCR; TCRdb stores just in-frame clones and leaves some out. The sample has approximately 200,000 clones, about nine tenths seen once. CDR3 length equals 15 residues. Germline V lookup: CDR1 SGHDT, CDR2 YYEEEE. The V segment lost 3 bases and the J segment 4 bases; nucleotides outside the gene matches: 8. The data belong to a study of blood T cell repertoires in COVID-19. Study summary: T cells, B-cell-depleted T cells, or PBMCs provided the cDNA or gDNA that served as material.

The clonotype was recovered from a woman in her 30s who had recovered from COVID-19. This chain uses TRBV5-6 with TRBJ1-2; TRBD1 aligns across 8 bases. Material for sequencing was PBMCs or T cells enriched from blood (not recorded which). In DNA, the CDR3 is TGTGCCAGCAGCTCAAGGACAGGGATACGCTATGGCTACACCTTC. Protein product: CASSSRTGIRYGYTF. Full variable domain (missing parts from reference TRBV5-6 and TRBJ1-2): DAGVTQSPTHLIKTRGQQVTLRCSPKSGHDTVSWYQQALGQGPQFIFQYYEEEERQRGNFPDRFSGHQFPNYSSELNVNALLLGDSALYLCASSSRTGIRYGYTFGSGTRLTVV.